The 20 T cell receptor beta chains below all came from one sample that was sequenced in a study of blood T cells in healthy people across ages. A J-beta primer mix and a sample-barcoded 5' primer were used in a second PCR of roughly 6 to 11 cycles. One entry per CDR3 protein results from TCRdb running MiXCR on the 5' RACE reads. The sample records approximately 680,000 distinct CDR3 sequences, approximately 31% being singletons. The sequenced sample was blood. All receptors derive from a woman at least 80 years old in good health.

This clonotype was seen many times. The V gene is TRBV27, the J gene TRBJ2-1; TRBD1 matches 7 bases. V lost 4 bases to trimming and J lost 6 bases; unmatched junction nucleotides: 9. There are 15 residues in the CDR3. CDR1 MNHEY and CDR2 SMNVEV come from the germline V gene (reference sequence). This CDR3 is CASSSRPGQFNEQFF. For the CDR3, the DNA is TGTGCCAGCAGTTCACGCCCGGGACAGTTCAATGAGCAGTTCTTC.

On this clonotype itself: Relative to the germline gene, one junction end is altered; a read error may explain this. This sequence joins TRBV9 and TRBJ1-1; D remains unclear. The germline V gene encodes CDR1 SGDLS and CDR2 YYNGEE. This CDR3 is 13 amino acids long. This CDR3 is CTSSASMNTEAFF. In DNA form, the CDR3 reads TGTACCAGCAGTGCCAGTATGAACACTGAAGCTTTCTTT.

This clonotype was detected a few times. This rearrangement joins TRBV28 to TRBJ1-6; no clear D gene. From germline, CDR1 is MDHEN and CDR2 SYDVKM. This CDR3 comprises 13 residues. V was trimmed by 5 bases and J by 8 bases, leaving 10 bases between them. As DNA, the CDR3 is TGTGCCAGCAGTCCTCCCCGGGATTCACCCCTCCACTTT. It encodes CASSPPRDSPLHF.

This clonotype was detected a few times. The V and J genes are TRBV9 and TRBJ1-1, with D unresolved. Trimming cost V 2 bases and J 1 base, with 9 bases left between them. From germline, CDR1 is SGDLS and CDR2 YYNGEE. The CDR3 loop spans 14 amino acids. CDR3 sequence (DNA): TGTGCCAGCAGCGTTAGGGAGGGGAACACTGAAGCTTTCTTT. Its protein is CASSVREGNTEAFF.

Note on this clonotype: A much more abundant neighbour one base away suggests this may be a read error. The chain recombines TRBV18 with TRBJ2-7; D is tentatively TRBD1 or TRBD2 (5 bases each). The DNA end favors TRBJ2-5, so the J call may be wrong. Germline CDR1 reads KGHSH; CDR2 reads LQKENI. This CDR3 region has 14 residues. The CDR3 nucleotides read TGTGCCAGCTCACCACCGGGGGTATCAGGGACCCAGTACTTC. Amino acids: CASSPPGVSGTQYF.

This chain links TRBV5-1 with TRBJ2-1; D is uncertain. CDR1 SGHRS and CDR2 YFSETQ come from the germline V gene. Deletions cut 1 base from V and 8 bases from J, with 7 bases between. This CDR3 has 12 residues. The CDR3 bases are TGCGCCAGCAGCTTGTTGTGGGATGAGCAGTTCTTC. This gives the protein CASSLLWDEQFF.

With respect to this clonotype: This may be a read error, as it is one base from a much larger clone. This sequence joins TRBV6-6 and TRBJ2-3; D ambiguous. Looked up from germline, CDR1 is MNHNY and CDR2 is SVGAGI (reference sequence). The CDR3 is 14 amino acids. The V and J ends lost 6 bases and 4 bases respectively, with 14 bases between them. The CDR3 coding sequence is TGTGCCAGCAGCGTCCGGACGGGTGCAGATACGCAGTATTTT. Translation: CASSVRTGADTQYF.

This clonotype was counted many times. The J gene is TRBJ2-3, the V gene TRBV4-3, with D possibly TRBD1 on 6 matching bases. CDR1 is LGHNA, CDR2 YSLEER, per germline. The germline V and J ends were trimmed by 4 bases and 0 bases, with 17 bases remaining between them. The CDR3 spans 17 residues. The CDR3 region has the DNA TGCGCCAGCAGCCGAACGTACGCAGGGGTCAGCACAGATACGCAGTATTTT. Encoded protein: CASSRTYAGVSTDTQYF.

This clonotype was counted at least ten times. The germline gene is not matched at one end of the junction; a read error may be the cause. V is TRBV6-1 and J is TRBJ2-1, with D perhaps matching TRBD1 (5 bases). The CDR3 loop spans 12 amino acids. The V gene's germline CDR1 is MNHNS and CDR2 SASEGT. Here the CDR3 DNA reads TGTGCCAGTACAGGCTCCGACAATGAGCAGTTCTTC. It is translated as CASTGSDNEQFF.

This clonotype was seen ten or more times. This chain links TRBV6-1 with TRBJ2-1; 9 bases map to TRBD1. The germline CDR1 and CDR2 sequences are MNHNS and SASEGT. The CDR3 has 15 amino acids. Germline trimming cut 4 bases from V and 8 bases from J; bases unmatched to any gene: 9. In DNA, the CDR3 is TGTGCCAGCAGTGTGGTACAGGGGGCGCGGGATGAGCAGTTCTTC. It yields the protein CASSVVQGARDEQFF.

In its sample, this clonotype was seen many times. The rearrangement joins TRBV5-5 to TRBJ2-3; D uncertain. CDR3 length: 13 residues. Germline CDR1 is SGHKS and CDR2 is YYEKEE (reference sequence). V was clipped by 0 bases and J by 6 bases, with 8 bases between them. The CDR3 sequence: CASSLGQRDTQYF. The CDR3 DNA reads TGTGCCAGCAGCTTGGGTCAGCGTGATACGCAGTATTTT.

This clonotype came up many times. The chain has TRBV6-1 and TRBJ2-6; no reliable D call. The V gene's germline CDR1 is MNHNS and CDR2 SASEGT. The CDR3 has 15 amino acids. Deletions cut 4 bases from V and 1 base from J, with 8 bases between. The CDR3 DNA sequence: TGTGCCAGCAGTGTATACTTATCTGGGGCCAACGTCCTGACTTTC. This sequence encodes CASSVYLSGANVLTF.

This chain connects TRBV6-2 or TRBV6-3 to TRBJ2-4; D gene ambiguous. Trimming pared 2 bases from V and 2 bases from J, leaving 10 bases between. The CDR3 consists of 15 residues. CDR1 is MNHEY and CDR2 is SVGEGT in the germline V gene. The CDR3 loop reads CASSYAGGPKNIQYF. Written as DNA, the CDR3 is TGTGCCAGCAGTTACGCAGGCGGACCCAAAAACATTCAGTACTTC.

At least ten counts were recorded for this clonotype. The chain recombines TRBV20-1 with TRBJ2-5; D is undetermined. CDR3 length: 13 amino acids. Trimming removed 2 bases from V and 5 bases from J, with 12 bases in between. The germline V gene has CDR1 DFQATT and CDR2 SNEGSKA (reference sequence). This CDR3 is CSARKVAEETQYF. Here the CDR3 DNA reads TGCAGTGCTAGAAAAGTAGCTGAGGAGACCCAGTACTTC.

This clonotype was recorded many times. This chain links TRBV19 with TRBJ2-6; D gene unclear. Trimming left V 6 bases short and J 3 bases short, with 12 bases between. Germline values: CDR1 LNHDA, CDR2 SQIVND (reference sequence). The CDR3 loop spans 15 amino acids. For the CDR3, the DNA is TGTGCCAGTAGGTCTTTCGATAGTGGGGCCAACGTCCTGACTTTC. Translated: CASRSFDSGANVLTF.

This clonotype has a count of ten or more. This chain connects TRBV3-1 to TRBJ2-1; D is unclear. The CDR3 contains 13 residues. Germline loops: CDR1 LGHDT, CDR2 YNNKEL (reference sequence). Trimming took off 2 bases at V and 5 bases at J, with 7 bases between the two ends. CDR3 sequence (DNA): TGTGCCAGCAGCCAACGGACCAACAATGAGCAGTTCTTC. Protein product: CASSQRTNNEQFF.

The chain uses TRBV4-2 and TRBJ2-7, with a possible D match to TRBD2 (5 bases). The CDR3 totals 15 residues. Looked up from germline, CDR1 is LGHNA and CDR2 is YNFKEQ. V was pared by 4 bases and J by 7 bases, with 20 bases between. The CDR3 here is CASSLTSGNRNEQYF. The CDR3 DNA reads as TGTGCCAGCAGCCTAACATCGGGGAATAGGAATGAGCAGTACTTC.

Notes on this clonotype: A junction end diverges from the germline sequence, so it may reflect a read error. The chain uses TRBV28 and TRBJ1-4, with 9 bases lining up with TRBD1. The CDR3 covers 15 residues. Germline assignment: CDR1 MDHEN and CDR2 SYDVKM. DNA for the CDR3: TGTGCCAGCAGTCCATGGACAGGGGAAAATGAAAGACTGTTTTTT. Encoded protein: CASSPWTGENERLFF.

This clonotype was recorded many times. The rearrangement uses TRBV7-2 and TRBJ1-1, with a possible D match to TRBD1 (6 bases). Trimming left V 5 bases short and J 13 bases short, with 26 bases between. CDR3 length: 15 residues. Germline V lookup: CDR1 SGHTA, CDR2 FQGNSA. The CDR3 DNA is TGTGCCAGCAGCGCCAACCCCGGGACATCCGCTGAGGGTTTCTTT. Encoded protein: CASSANPGTSAEGFF.

With respect to this clonotype: This sequence may be a read error, since a much larger clone differs from it by one base. This rearrangement joins TRBV6-2 or TRBV6-3 to TRBJ2-1; no definite D call. The ends were cut back, 8 bases at V and 5 bases at J, with 7 bases in the middle. Germline V gives CDR1 MNHEY, CDR2 SVGEGT. The CDR3 spans 11 residues. This chain's CDR3 is CASGSDNEQFF. The CDR3 DNA follows: TGTGCCAGCGGATCAGACAATGAGCAGTTCTTC.